The 11 T cell receptor beta chains given below trace back to one sample, sequenced in a study of T cells in tuberculosis. The assay was immunoSEQ multiplex PCR, and TCRdb's table has in-frame clones only and misses some. The profile covers about 32,000 clones, with roughly 94% appearing a single time and over 6.5% taken by the ten largest. The sequencing input was PBMCs. The origin of the receptors is a donor aged 10 to 29 with latent tuberculosis or without tuberculosis infection.

This clone was detected once. The chain is built from TRBV18 and TRBJ2-1, with D perhaps TRBD2 (6 bases). CDR3 length: 13 amino acids. CDR1 and CDR2 (germline): KGHSH, LQKENI. V was cut by 2 bases and J by 9 bases, with 11 bases left in between. CDR3 sequence: CASSPSREGEQFF. In DNA, the CDR3 is TGTGCCAGCTCACCATCGCGGGAAGGTGAGCAGTTCTTC.

The CDR3 sequence is CASSSSDRSGNGYTF. CDR3 sequence (DNA): TGTGCCAGCAGCTCTTCGGACAGAAGCGGTAATGGCTACACCTTC. V is TRBV7-2 and J is TRBJ1-2, with TRBD1 as a possible D gene (6 bases). Trimming took 4 bases from V and 6 from J, leaving 18 bases between them. CDR3 length: 15 residues. Germline V gene sequence: CDR1 SGHTA, CDR2 FQGNSA.

The chain links TRBV30 to TRBJ2-7, with 7 positions matching TRBD1. Trimming took 4 bases from V and 6 from J; bases not matched to a gene: 6. The CDR3 has 12 amino acids. Germline V gene lookup returns CDR1 GTSNPN and CDR2 SVGIG (reference sequence). The CDR3 loop reads CAWKDRVVEQYF. The CDR3 DNA follows: TGTGCCTGGAAAGACAGGGTGGTCGAGCAGTACTTC.

This clone was counted between two and nine times. The gene calls are TRBV27 and TRBJ1-1; maybe TRBD1 (5 bases). This CDR3 is built from 13 residues. V lost 3 bases and J lost 7, with 12 bases in between. CDR1 and CDR2 (germline): MNHEY, SMNVEV (reference sequence). In nucleotides, the CDR3 is TGTGCCAGCAGTTTCTCCCTCGACAGTGAAGCTTTCTTT. Translating gives CASSFSLDSEAFF.

V is TRBV9 and J is TRBJ2-5; maybe TRBD1 (6 bases). The V end lost 0 bases, the J end lost 5 bases, and 11 bases lay between the germline ends. Germline assignment: CDR1 SGDLS and CDR2 YYNGEE. The CDR3 covers 14 residues. CDR3 DNA: TGTGCCAGCAGCGTAGGACAGGCTGGGGAGACCCAGTACTTC. The encoded protein is CASSVGQAGETQYF.

This clone is a singleton in its sample. This chain uses TRBV11-2 with TRBJ2-3, with 8 bases matching TRBD2. The CDR3 length is 15 residues. Germline trimming cut 4 bases from V and 6 bases from J; bases unmatched to any gene: 9. Germline V gene data show CDR1 as SGHAT and CDR2 as FQNNGV. CDR3 region: CASSWETGGWDTQYF. The CDR3 coding sequence is TGTGCCAGCAGCTGGGAAACGGGAGGGTGGGATACGCAGTATTTT. The whole variable domain, remainder taken from reference TRBV11-2 and TRBJ2-3, is EAGVAQSPRYKIIEKRQSVAFWCNPISGHATLYWYQQILGQGPKLLIQFQNNGVVDDSQLPKDRFSAERLKGVDSTLKIQPAKLEDSAVYLCASSWETGGWDTQYFGPGTRLTVL.

This clone came up once. The CDR3 DNA reads as TGCGCCAGCAGCAGCTACGGGGTTTTGAACTATGGCTACACCTTC. Translated: CASSSYGVLNYGYTF. This chain joins TRBV5-1 and TRBJ1-2; D remains unclear. The CDR3 runs to 15 residues. Trimming removed 4 bases from V and 2 bases from J, with 15 bases in between. CDR1 is SGHRS, CDR2 YFSETQ, per germline.

The CDR3 sequence: CASSLNSPYEQYF. The DNA of the CDR3 is TGTGCCAGCAGCTTAAACTCACCCTACGAGCAGTACTTC. This chain connects TRBV7-2 to TRBJ2-7, with D hard to call. CDR3 length: 13 amino acids. Between the trimmed V and J ends, which lost 2 bases and 2 bases, there was a span of 7 bases. From germline, CDR1 is SGHTA and CDR2 FQGNSA.

The genes are TRBV27 and TRBJ2-3, with D perhaps TRBD2 (7 bases). The CDR3 is 18 amino acids. Germline V CDR1 and CDR2: MNHEY, SMNVEV (reference sequence). The V and J ends lost 5 bases and 2 bases respectively, with 23 bases between them. CDR3 loop: CASSPLNRGAENTDTQYF. The CDR3 DNA reads as TGTGCCAGCAGTCCACTCAATCGGGGGGCGGAAAACACAGATACGCAGTATTTT.

The rearrangement joins TRBV25-1 to TRBJ2-6; 7 nucleotides line up with TRBD1. This CDR3 is 16 amino acids long. Germline lookup yields CDR1 MGHDK and CDR2 SYGVNS. The V and J ends lost 6 bases and 2 bases, in that order; junction bases with no gene match: 7. The DNA of the CDR3 is TGTGCCAGCAGCGACAGGGACCTTCCTGGGGCCAACGTCCTGACTTTC. Protein sequence: CASSDRDLPGANVLTF. Using reference TRBV25-1 and TRBJ2-6 for the parts outside the CDR3, the full variable domain is EADIYQTPRYLVIGTGKKITLECSQTMGHDKMYWYQQDPGMELHLIHYSYGVNSTEKGDLSSESTVSRIRTEHFPLTLESARPSHTSQYLCASSDRDLPGANVLTFGAGSRLTVL.

A single count supports this clone. V usage is TRBV10-2 and J usage is TRBJ2-7, with TRBD2 identical over 8 bases. The length of the CDR3 is 14 residues. Trimming cost V 4 bases and J 4 bases; bases outside gene matches: 6. The V gene's germline CDR1 is WSHSY and CDR2 SAAADI. The CDR3 reads CASSVGTRSYEQYF. DNA for the CDR3: TGCGCCAGCAGTGTCGGGACTAGATCGTACGAGCAGTACTTC.